Listed below are T cell receptor beta chains from one sample, sequenced in a study of T-cell reconstitution after alpha-beta-depleted transplantation in children. TCRdb itself ran the PCR reads through MiXCR, one entry per CDR3 protein. The sample records hundreds of thousands of distinct CDR3 sequences, roughly an eighth being singletons. Source: PBMCs from the stem cell graft donor, taken from the stem cell graft. The receptors originated from a human donor who donated a stem cell graft to a child with combined immunodeficiency. Both conserved end residues are trimmed from each CDR3. Fields, in order: J gene, clone size, V gene, CDR3 protein. Clone size is given for some rows only: seen once, a few or many times, or a class if the clone is expanded.

TRBJ2-7 | - | TRBV29-1 | SVATASYEQY
TRBJ2-5 | - | TRBV5-6 | ASSSDRGLAGEETQY
TRBJ2-1 | few | TRBV4-3 | ASSQSLSYEQF
TRBJ2-3 | - | TRBV7-3 | ASSFGTGGTTDTQY
TRBJ2-5 | - | TRBV5-1 | ASSPQGWETQY
TRBJ1-4 | - | TRBV14 | ASSQGRQGGYEKLF
TRBJ1-5 | many | TRBV28 | ASSSISTGNQPQH
TRBJ2-7 | many | TRBV27 | ASSLQGGFIYEQY
TRBJ1-4 | many | TRBV28 | ASSSMAGPTNEKLF
TRBJ2-2 | - | TRBV27 | ASSFRDRTGELF
TRBJ2-7 | few | TRBV11-3 | ASSLHRPYEQY
TRBJ1-4 | few | TRBV14 | ASSQIVALGEKLF
TRBJ1-2 | many | TRBV5-6 | ASSYSSDGRPGYT
TRBJ1-2 | many | TRBV6-5 | ASSSHSTRDYGYT
TRBJ2-7 | - | TRBV25-1 | ASGDRGYEQY
TRBJ1-1 | many | TRBV12-3/TRBV12-4 | ASSSTRLGAF
TRBJ2-7 | - | TRBV29-1 | SVELDNSYEQY
TRBJ2-7 | - | TRBV12-3/TRBV12-4 | ASSSAAYEQY
TRBJ2-7 | - | TRBV30 | AWSLTGGYEQY
TRBJ2-1 | few | TRBV4-3 | ASSQETSGIYNEQF
TRBJ2-7 | - | TRBV20-1 | SARAIGTSSYEQY
TRBJ2-5 | few | TRBV5-5 | ASSLAGLAVSYQETQY
TRBJ2-5 | many | TRBV6-2/TRBV6-3 | ASSYPIGGQETQY
TRBJ2-1 | many | TRBV7-2 | ASSLEGLAYNEQF
TRBJ2-5 | - | TRBV2 | ASSEREVGETQY